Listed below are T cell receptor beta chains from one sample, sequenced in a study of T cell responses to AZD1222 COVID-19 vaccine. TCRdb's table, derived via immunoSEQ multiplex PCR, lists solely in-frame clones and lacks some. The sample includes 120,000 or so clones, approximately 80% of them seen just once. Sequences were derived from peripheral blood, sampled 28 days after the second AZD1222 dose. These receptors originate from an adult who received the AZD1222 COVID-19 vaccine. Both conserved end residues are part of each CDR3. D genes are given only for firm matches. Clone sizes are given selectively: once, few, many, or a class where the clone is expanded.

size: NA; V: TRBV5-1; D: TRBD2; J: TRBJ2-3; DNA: TGCGCCAGCAGCTTAGGACTAGCGGGGAGCCCCGGCACAGATACGCAGTATTTT; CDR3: CASSLGLAGSPGTDTQYF
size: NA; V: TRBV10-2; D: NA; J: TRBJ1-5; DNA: TGCGCCAGCAGTGAGGGGCAGGGTAGCAATCAGCCCCAGCATTTT; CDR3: CASSEGQGSNQPQHF
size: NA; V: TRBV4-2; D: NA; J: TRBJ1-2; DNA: TGTGCCAGCAGCCAAGGTTGGGGCTATGGCTACACCTTC; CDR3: CASSQGWGYGYTF
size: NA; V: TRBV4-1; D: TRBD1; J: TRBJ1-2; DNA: TGCGCCAGCAGCTTTCGGACAGGCCGCTACACCTTC; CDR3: CASSFRTGRYTF
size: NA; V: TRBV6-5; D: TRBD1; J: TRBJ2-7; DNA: TGTGCCAGCAGCCTCCAGACAGGGCCCCGGTACGAGCAGTACTTC; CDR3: CASSLQTGPRYEQYF
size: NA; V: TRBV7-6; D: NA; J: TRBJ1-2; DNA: TGTGCCAGCAGCCCCCGCAGGGAATACACCTATGGCTACACCTTC; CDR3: CASSPRREYTYGYTF
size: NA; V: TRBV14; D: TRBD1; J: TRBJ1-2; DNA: TGTGCCAGCAGCCAAGATCGGTGGCAGGGGGCTTGGGACTATGGCTACACCTTC; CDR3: CASSQDRWQGAWDYGYTF
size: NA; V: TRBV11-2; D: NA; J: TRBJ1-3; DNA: TGTGCCAGCAGCTCTGACCTAGGTGCCATATATTTT; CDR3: CASSSDLGAIYF
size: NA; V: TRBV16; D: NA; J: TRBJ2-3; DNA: TGTGCCAGCAGCCCGGGAGTGATGGATACGCAGTATTTT; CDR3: CASSPGVMDTQYF
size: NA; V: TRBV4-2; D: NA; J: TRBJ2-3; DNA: TGTGCCAGCAGCCAAGATCCCGGGACGGGGGAAATAGATACGCAGTATTTT; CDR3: CASSQDPGTGEIDTQYF
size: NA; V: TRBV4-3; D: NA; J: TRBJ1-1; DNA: TGCGCCAGCAGCCAAGATACAGGGAAGGATAACACTGAAGCTTTCTTT; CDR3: CASSQDTGKDNTEAFF
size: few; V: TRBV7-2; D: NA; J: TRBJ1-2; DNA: TGTGCCAGCATATGGGGGTTGGGGAGCTATGGCTACACCTTC; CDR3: CASIWGLGSYGYTF
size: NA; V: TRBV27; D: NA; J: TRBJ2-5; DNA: TGTGCCAGCAGGGGGCGAGAGGAGACCCAGTACTTC; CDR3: CASRGREETQYF
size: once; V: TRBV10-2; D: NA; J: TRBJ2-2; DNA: TGCGCCAGCAGTGAGGGCGGGGTAGCTGGAGGGGAGCTGTTTTTT; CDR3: CASSEGGVAGGELFF
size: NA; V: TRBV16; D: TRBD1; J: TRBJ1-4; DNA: TGTGCCAGCAAAACCGGGGGGACAGGTGCAACTAATGAAAAACTGTTTTTT; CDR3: CASKTGGTGATNEKLFF
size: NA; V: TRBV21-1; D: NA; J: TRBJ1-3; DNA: TGTGCCAGCAGCAAAGTGGGCCGTGAGGCCCTCCGGGTGAGTACCATATATTTT; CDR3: CASSKVGREALRVSTIYF
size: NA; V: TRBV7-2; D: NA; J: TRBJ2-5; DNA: TGTGCCAGCAGGAGTACGGACGGAGTAACCCAGTACTTC; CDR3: CASRSTDGVTQYF
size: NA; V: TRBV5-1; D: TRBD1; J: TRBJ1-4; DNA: TGCGCCAGCAGCTCTACGCTTAACCGGGACAGGGATGGGAGTGAAAAACTGTTTTTT; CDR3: CASSSTLNRDRDGSEKLFF